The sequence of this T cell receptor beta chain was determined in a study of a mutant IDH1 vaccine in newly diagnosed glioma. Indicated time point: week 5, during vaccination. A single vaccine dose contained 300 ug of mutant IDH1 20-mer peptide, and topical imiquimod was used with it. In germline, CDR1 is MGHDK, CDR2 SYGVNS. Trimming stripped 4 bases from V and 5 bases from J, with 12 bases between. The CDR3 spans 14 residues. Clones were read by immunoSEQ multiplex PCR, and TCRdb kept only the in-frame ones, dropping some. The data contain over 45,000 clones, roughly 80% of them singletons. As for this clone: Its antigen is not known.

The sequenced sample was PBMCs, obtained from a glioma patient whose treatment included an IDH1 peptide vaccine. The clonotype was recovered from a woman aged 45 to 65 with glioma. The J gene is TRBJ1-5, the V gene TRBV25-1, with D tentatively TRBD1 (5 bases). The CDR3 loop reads CASSGGGAYQPQHF. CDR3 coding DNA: TGTGCCAGCAGTGGGGGAGGGGCTTATCAGCCCCAGCATTTT.